This is a list of T cell receptor beta chains from one sample in a study of PD-1 blockade in classical Hodgkin lymphoma. The assay was immunoSEQ multiplex PCR, and TCRdb's table has in-frame clones only and misses some. There are about 98,000 clones in the sample; over 85% occur only once, and 2.8% lies in the top ten. The material sequenced was peripheral blood mononuclear cells (PBMCs), taken at baseline. The receptors derive from a human donor with classical Hodgkin lymphoma. Both conserved end residues are part of each CDR3. The D gene is left open where the match is weak. For some rows the clone size is stated as once, few or many, or as a class when expanded; others skip it.

size | J | V | D | CDR3 | DNA
NA | TRBJ1-2 | TRBV28 | NA | CASSFRATDNYGYTF | TGTGCCAGCAGTTTCCGAGCGACAGATAACTATGGCTACACCTTC
NA | TRBJ2-3 | TRBV9 | TRBD1 | CASSGTGTENKDTQYF | TGTGCCAGCAGCGGCACCGGGACAGAGAATAAAGATACGCAGTATTTT
NA | TRBJ2-3 | TRBV10-3 | TRBD2 | CAISESGGRNTDTQYF | TGTGCCATCAGTGAGTCCGGCGGGAGGAACACAGATACGCAGTATTTT
NA | TRBJ2-7 | TRBV7-8 | NA | CASSSTLGEQYF | TGTGCCAGCAGCTCTACTCTCGGCGAGCAGTACTTC
NA | TRBJ2-4 | TRBV6-5 | NA | CASSYRSGIQYF | TGTGCCAGCAGTTATCGCTCTGGCATTCAGTACTTC
NA | TRBJ2-3 | TRBV19 | NA | CASSSTGSTDTQYF | TGTGCCAGTAGTTCAACAGGGAGCACAGATACGCAGTATTTT
NA | TRBJ2-7 | TRBV6-6 | NA | CASSYFREWAYEQYF | TGTGCCAGCAGTTACTTTAGAGAGTGGGCCTACGAGCAGTACTTC
NA | TRBJ1-2 | TRBV18 | TRBD1 | CASSPTGGYGYTF | TGTGCCAGCTCACCTACAGGGGGATATGGCTACACCTTC
once | TRBJ2-7 | TRBV14 | NA | CASSQDRSRVGHEQYF | TGTGCCAGCAGCCAAGATAGAAGCAGGGTCGGCCACGAGCAGTACTTC
NA | TRBJ2-1 | TRBV29-1 | NA | CSAAVLGGNEQFF | TGCAGCGCCGCTGTTCTGGGGGGCAATGAGCAGTTCTTC
NA | TRBJ2-1 | TRBV29-1 | TRBD1 | CSVEGTGDSNEQFF | TGCAGCGTTGAAGGGACAGGGGACTCCAATGAGCAGTTCTTC
NA | TRBJ2-4 | TRBV6-1 | TRBD1 | CAGQDRGRENIQYF | TGTGCGGGACAGGACAGGGGTCGTGAGAACATTCAGTACTTC
NA | TRBJ2-5 | TRBV27 | NA | CASSLWPPKETQYF | TGTGCCAGCAGTTTGTGGCCCCCTAAAGAGACCCAGTACTTC
NA | TRBJ2-7 | TRBV4-1 | NA | CASSQDPRLNYEQYF | TGCGCCAGCAGCCAGGACCCACGTTTGAACTACGAGCAGTACTTC
NA | TRBJ1-1 | TRBV5-1 | NA | CASSLVLALNTEAFF | TGCGCCAGCAGCTTGGTATTGGCGCTGAACACTGAAGCTTTCTTT
NA | TRBJ2-5 | TRBV5-1 | TRBD1 | CASSLRGTGLYETQYF | TGCGCCAGCAGCTTGCGGGGGACAGGGTTATACGAGACCCAGTACTTC
NA | TRBJ1-4 | TRBV4-1 | NA | CASSQDGAAQGSNEKLFF | TGCGCCAGCAGCCAAGATGGGGCAGCTCAGGGATCTAATGAAAAACTGTTTTTT
once | TRBJ2-1 | TRBV27 | NA | CASSLDSYNEQFF | TGTGCCAGCAGTTTGGACAGTTACAATGAGCAGTTCTTC
NA | TRBJ1-1 | TRBV7-9 | NA | CASSLAPWAAREAFF | TGTGCCAGCAGCTTAGCCCCTTGGGCGGCCCGTGAAGCTTTCTTT
NA | TRBJ2-1 | TRBV6-4 | TRBD1 | CASRQNRGHNEQFF | TGTGCCAGCAGACAAAACAGGGGCCACAATGAGCAGTTCTTC
NA | TRBJ2-1 | TRBV4-1 | TRBD2 | CASSQDSGLAEQFF | TGCGCCAGCAGCCAAGATTCGGGACTAGCGGAGCAGTTCTTC
NA | TRBJ2-7 | TRBV28 | TRBD1 | CASRETGGNEQYF | TGTGCCAGCAGAGAGACAGGGGGCAACGAGCAGTACTTC
NA | TRBJ2-3 | TRBV14 | TRBD2 | CASSPLTSGHFSDTQYF | TGTGCCAGCAGCCCACTGACTAGCGGCCATTTTTCAGATACGCAGTATTTT
once | TRBJ2-3 | TRBV7-8 | TRBD2 | CASSRGLAGVDTQYF | TGTGCCAGCAGCCGGGGACTAGCGGGAGTAGATACGCAGTATTTT
NA | TRBJ2-7 | TRBV10-3 | NA | CAISERLSSYEQYF | TGTGCCATCAGTGAAAGGCTGAGCTCCTACGAGCAGTACTTC
NA | TRBJ2-1 | TRBV5-4 | TRBD2 | CASSLGGLAGYNEQFF | TGTGCCAGCAGCTTGGGGGGACTAGCGGGTTACAATGAGCAGTTCTTC
NA | TRBJ2-2 | TRBV10-2 | TRBD1 | CASSTGTGLAGELFF | TGCGCCAGCAGCACCGGGACAGGGCTGGCCGGGGAGCTGTTTTTT
once | TRBJ2-2 | TRBV5-1 | TRBD1 | CASRGDSATGELFF | TGCGCCAGCAGGGGGGACAGCGCCACCGGGGAGCTGTTTTTT
NA | TRBJ1-2 | TRBV21-1 | NA | CASVPRDRGRDYGYTF | TGTGCCAGCGTACCCCGGGACAGGGGGCGGGACTATGGCTACACCTTC
NA | TRBJ1-5 | TRBV27 | NA | CASSFDSNQPQHF | TGTGCCAGCAGTTTTGACAGCAATCAGCCCCAGCATTTT
NA | TRBJ2-1 | TRBV10-3 | TRBD1 | CAIKEQGYDEQFF | TGTGCCATCAAAGAACAGGGGTACGATGAGCAGTTCTTC
NA | TRBJ2-7 | TRBV4-2 | NA | CASSLPSTYEQYF | TGTGCCAGCAGCCTTCCGAGCACCTACGAGCAGTACTTC
NA | TRBJ2-3 | TRBV5-6 | NA | CASRGAGGGDTQYF | TGTGCCAGCAGGGGGGCGGGTGGAGGGGATACGCAGTATTTT
NA | TRBJ1-4 | TRBV29-1 | TRBD1 | CSVGATGGTNEKLFF | TGCAGCGTTGGGGCGACAGGGGGAACTAATGAAAAACTGTTTTTT
NA | TRBJ1-2 | TRBV18 | NA | CASSPAGSNYGYTF | TGTGCCAGCTCACCAGCAGGTTCTAACTATGGCTACACCTTC
NA | TRBJ2-4 | TRBV11-2 | NA | CASRDALAKNIQYF | TGTGCCAGCAGGGACGCTCTAGCCAAAAACATTCAGTACTTC
NA | TRBJ2-3 | TRBV6-5 | NA | CASTGAETQYF | TGTGCCAGCACGGGCGCGGAGACGCAGTATTTT
NA | TRBJ2-7 | TRBV10-3 | TRBD2 | CAISTKTSGNEQYF | TGTGCCATCAGTACCAAGACTAGCGGGAACGAGCAGTACTTC
NA | TRBJ1-2 | TRBV11-2 | NA | CASSLAQGRDGYTF | TGTGCCAGCAGCTTAGCCCAGGGTCGGGATGGCTACACCTTC
NA | TRBJ2-2 | TRBV7-3 | TRBD1 | CASSPGTGNTGELFF | TGTGCCAGCAGCCCGGGGACAGGGAACACCGGGGAGCTGTTTTTT
NA | TRBJ1-2 | TRBV5-1 | TRBD1 | CASSFGQGIYGYTF | TGCGCCAGCAGCTTTGGACAGGGGATCTATGGCTACACCTTC
NA | TRBJ2-5 | TRBV7-6 | TRBD1 | CASSSAGGTGYQETQYF | TGTGCCAGCAGCTCAGCGGGTGGGACAGGTTACCAAGAGACCCAGTACTTC
NA | TRBJ1-3 | TRBV11-2 | TRBD1 | CASSPRTGGGNTIYF | TGTGCCAGCAGCCCCCGGACAGGTGGTGGAAACACCATATATTTT
NA | TRBJ2-1 | TRBV6-1 | NA | CASSEFTDPYNEQFF | TGTGCCAGCAGTGAATTCACCGACCCCTACAATGAGCAGTTCTTC
NA | TRBJ1-2 | TRBV2 | TRBD1 | CASSEVTGNYGYTF | TGTGCCAGCAGTGAAGTGACAGGGAACTATGGCTACACCTTC
NA | TRBJ1-2 | TRBV4-1 | NA | CASSREEGHFYGYTF | TGCGCCAGCAGCCGAGAGGAGGGACACTTCTATGGCTACACCTTC
NA | TRBJ2-5 | TRBV2 | TRBD2 | CAGRKGLAGGTYQETQYF | TGTGCCGGCCGCAAGGGACTAGCGGGAGGAACCTACCAAGAGACCCAGTACTTC
NA | TRBJ2-5 | TRBV30 | TRBD2 | CAWGPSGRGTGTQYF | TGTGCCTGGGGACCTAGCGGGAGAGGTACTGGGACCCAGTACTTC
NA | TRBJ1-2 | TRBV29-1 | NA | CSVGSDNGYTF | TGCAGCGTTGGGTCGGATAATGGCTACACCTTC
NA | TRBJ2-7 | TRBV19 | TRBD2 | CASSIDRTSGSSYEQYF | TGTGCCAGTAGTATAGACAGAACTAGCGGGAGTTCCTACGAGCAGTACTTC
NA | TRBJ2-4 | TRBV29-1 | NA | CSVRLDIQYF | TGCAGCGTCCGACTGGACATTCAGTACTTC
NA | TRBJ1-2 | TRBV5-5 | TRBD1 | CASSGTVGGYTF | TGTGCCAGCAGCGGGACAGTAGGCGGCTACACCTTC